A selection of T cell receptor beta chains follows, all from one sample in a study of cytomegalovirus exposure and HLA in healthy donors. Using immunoSEQ multiplex PCR, the repertoire was profiled, and TCRdb retains in-frame clones only, with some absent. The data hold around 170,000 clones, with approximately 84% observed a single time. Sequences were obtained from PBMCs. The receptor set was obtained from a boy aged 2 to 10 in good health and CMV-seronegative. Each CDR3 is given without its conserved first and last residue. The order of the fields is clone size, V gene, CDR3 protein. Clone sizes are given selectively: once, few, many, or a class where the clone is expanded.

abundance: NA
v_gene: TRBV7-9
CDR3aa: ASSSRTGEYGYT

abundance: NA
v_gene: TRBV27
CDR3aa: ASRFIAGLSTDTQY

abundance: NA
v_gene: TRBV6-5
CDR3aa: ASSNGLAGGSEQF

abundance: NA
v_gene: TRBV7-6
CDR3aa: ASSQRQENTGELF

abundance: NA
v_gene: TRBV7-3
CDR3aa: ASSSDRVGFSEAF

abundance: NA
v_gene: TRBV29-1
CDR3aa: SVEEGTNYEQY

abundance: NA
v_gene: TRBV9
CDR3aa: ASSVFSGETQY

abundance: NA
v_gene: TRBV27
CDR3aa: ASSLRGPYEQY

abundance: NA
v_gene: TRBV6-5
CDR3aa: ASSYNRGHDEAF

abundance: NA
v_gene: TRBV4-1
CDR3aa: ASSSGQGVKNTEAF

abundance: NA
v_gene: TRBV11-3
CDR3aa: ASSLGDDRSYEQY

abundance: NA
v_gene: TRBV5-1
CDR3aa: ASSLDRESIHEQF

abundance: NA
v_gene: TRBV5-1
CDR3aa: ASSLVRGQPYEQY

abundance: NA
v_gene: TRBV11-2
CDR3aa: ASSYGTISNYNEQF

abundance: NA
v_gene: TRBV2
CDR3aa: ASSGQLNTEAF

abundance: NA
v_gene: TRBV11-2
CDR3aa: ASSLLRLAGTDTQY

abundance: NA
v_gene: TRBV7-9
CDR3aa: ASSLVAAGETQY

abundance: NA
v_gene: TRBV19
CDR3aa: ASSTSSGSEQF

abundance: NA
v_gene: TRBV10-3
CDR3aa: AISEDRGQETQY

abundance: NA
v_gene: TRBV20-1
CDR3aa: SAPKIDEAF

abundance: few
v_gene: TRBV18
CDR3aa: ATSPNTEAF

abundance: once
v_gene: TRBV2
CDR3aa: ASSALGRRRNTIY

abundance: NA
v_gene: TRBV7-9
CDR3aa: ASSTITPREPNTEAF

abundance: few
v_gene: TRBV5-6
CDR3aa: ASSLDTGGTNYGYT

abundance: once
v_gene: TRBV5-5
CDR3aa: ASSPLGHSNQPQH

abundance: NA
v_gene: TRBV4-1
CDR3aa: ASSQQGGGTYEQY

abundance: once
v_gene: TRBV9
CDR3aa: ASSLGGQGGQQETQY

abundance: NA
v_gene: TRBV27
CDR3aa: ASMRVASYEQY

abundance: NA
v_gene: TRBV5-5
CDR3aa: ASSLDGDYT

abundance: NA
v_gene: TRBV14
CDR3aa: ASSQESLAYGYT

abundance: NA
v_gene: TRBV28
CDR3aa: ASSLWTLGVNTEAF

abundance: NA
v_gene: TRBV11-2
CDR3aa: ASSPVLGGSAGGAIQY

abundance: NA
v_gene: TRBV4-1
CDR3aa: ASSQLAGGPGDTQY

abundance: NA
v_gene: TRBV7-3
CDR3aa: ASSPSGGQVSGANVLT

abundance: NA
v_gene: TRBV9
CDR3aa: ASSVAASGRSDTQY

abundance: NA
v_gene: TRBV11-3
CDR3aa: ASSGQDAYNEQF

abundance: NA
v_gene: TRBV5-1
CDR3aa: ASSLSRTDSYNEQF

abundance: NA
v_gene: TRBV5-6
CDR3aa: ASSLLRGLGEQY

abundance: few
v_gene: TRBV6-1
CDR3aa: ASSLAGPTDTQY

abundance: NA
v_gene: TRBV10-3
CDR3aa: AISDASGRDEQY

abundance: NA
v_gene: TRBV25-1
CDR3aa: ASSEYYFDGPEAF

abundance: NA
v_gene: TRBV5-1
CDR3aa: ASSNPWGQGANRTGYT

abundance: once
v_gene: TRBV4-1
CDR3aa: ASSQVGAGVDTEAF

abundance: few
v_gene: TRBV4-2
CDR3aa: ASSHQAEGSDTQY

abundance: NA
v_gene: TRBV29-1
CDR3aa: SVSRLTGGNEQF

abundance: NA
v_gene: TRBV15
CDR3aa: ATSRDATPVYNEQF

abundance: NA
v_gene: TRBV12-5
CDR3aa: ASHILGELF

abundance: few
v_gene: TRBV6-5
CDR3aa: ASSRQGNQPQH

abundance: NA
v_gene: TRBV6-1
CDR3aa: ASSERASGSYEQY